This is a list of T cell receptor beta chains from one sample in a study of technical replicates of blood from a few donors. Repertoires were generated with immunoSEQ multiplex PCR, while TCRdb's copy carries only in-frame clones and drops some. The table includes 65,000 to 95,000 clones, around 97% detected once. Sequenced input: T cells isolated from PBMCs. These receptors all come from a human donor in good health. CDR3s include the opening cysteine and the closing phenylalanine or tryptophan. The order of the fields is clone size, J gene, D gene, V gene, CDR3 protein, CDR3 DNA. The D gene is left open where the match is weak. Clone size is stated in some rows and not others, as once, few, many or a class when expanded.

once,TRBJ2-5,-,TRBV11-2,CASSPSGQGGETQYF,TGTGCCAGCAGCCCTTCCGGACAGGGAGGGGAGACCCAGTACTTC
-,TRBJ1-2,TRBD1,TRBV20-1,CSANRGGYTF,TGCAGTGCGAACAGGGGTGGCTACACCTTC
-,TRBJ2-5,-,TRBV5-1,CASSSTGRMGVETQYF,TGCGCCAGCAGCTCGACCGGACGGATGGGAGTAGAGACCCAGTACTTC
-,TRBJ2-6,-,TRBV5-1,CASSLGHAGSGANVLTF,TGCGCCAGCAGCTTGGGACATGCCGGCTCTGGGGCCAACGTCCTGACTTTC
-,TRBJ2-1,-,TRBV5-5,CASSSRGYNEQFF,TGTGCCAGCAGCTCCCGGGGTTACAATGAGCAGTTCTTC
-,TRBJ1-1,-,TRBV28,CASSRGGNTEAFF,TGTGCCAGCAGCCGAGGGGGGAACACTGAAGCTTTCTTT
once,TRBJ1-5,TRBD1,TRBV28,CASSSGQGVIQPQHF,TGTGCCAGCAGTTCGGGACAGGGGGTGATTCAGCCCCAGCATTTT
-,TRBJ1-1,-,TRBV19,CASSRRDTEAFF,TGTGCCAGTAGTCGCAGGGACACTGAAGCTTTCTTT
-,TRBJ2-7,-,TRBV14,CASSQVGGRYEQYF,TGTGCCAGCAGCCAAGTCGGGGGACGATACGAGCAGTACTTC
-,TRBJ2-7,TRBD2,TRBV28,CASSLPKREGSYEQYF,TGTGCCAGCAGTTTACCCAAGCGGGAGGGATCCTACGAGCAGTACTTC
few,TRBJ2-5,-,TRBV4-1,CASSQDRGAGKQETQYF,TGCGCCAGCAGCCAAGATCGTGGGGCAGGGAAACAAGAGACCCAGTACTTC
-,TRBJ2-2,-,TRBV13,CASSPYTGELFF,TGTGCCAGCAGCCCGTACACCGGGGAGCTGTTTTTT
-,TRBJ2-1,TRBD2,TRBV28,CASSLIPSGNNEQFF,TGTGCCAGCAGTTTGATCCCTAGCGGGAATAATGAGCAGTTCTTC
-,TRBJ1-1,-,TRBV5-4,CASSLEGQGTEAFF,TGTGCCAGCAGCTTGGAAGGGCAGGGCACTGAAGCTTTCTTT